Presented here are 29 T cell receptor beta chains from one specimen sequenced in a study of response to subunit inactivated influenza vaccine. TCRdb used MiXCR to reprocess the RT-PCR reads, holding one entry per CDR3 protein. Altogether a few hundred thousand distinct CDR3 sequences are present, about 20% being singletons, with the ten largest covering about a tenth. The starting material was PBMCs from blood, obtained approximately 22 months after vaccination. These receptors were collected from a man between 45 and 75 years old who received an inactivated influenza vaccine.

The chain has TRBV4-2 and TRBJ2-1; a possible D gene is TRBD1 (6 bases). The V end was cut by 4 bases, the J end by 0 bases, with 10 bases between. The CDR3 runs to 15 residues. Germline V gives CDR1 LGHNA, CDR2 YNFKEQ. The CDR3 region has the DNA TGTGCCAGCAGCCCAGGGGCAGACTCCTACAATGAGCAGTTCTTC. This translates into CASSPGADSYNEQFF.

The CDR3 protein is CASSLERQETQYF. In DNA, the CDR3 is TGTGCCAGCAGCTTAGAGCGACAGGAGACCCAGTACTTC. This chain links TRBV7-2 with TRBJ2-5; a weak D match, TRBD1 (5 bases). The germline V gene encodes CDR1 SGHTA and CDR2 FQGNSA. CDR3 length: 13 residues. The V end was cut by 1 base, the J end by 5 bases, with 8 bases between.

The chain has TRBV3-1 and TRBJ2-5; no definite D call. The V gene lost 2 bases and the J gene lost 6 bases, with 7 bases spanning the gap. This CDR3 contains 12 residues. In germline, CDR1 is LGHDT, CDR2 YNNKEL (reference sequence). CDR3 nucleotide sequence: TGTGCCAGCAGCCAAAGGGATAAGACCCAGTACTTC. It codes for CASSQRDKTQYF.

This clonotype was counted between two and nine times. The chain has TRBV18 and TRBJ2-1; D gene unclear. Trimming removed 1 base at V and 4 bases at J, with 8 bases between. Germline V gene data show CDR1 as KGHSH and CDR2 as LQKENI. The CDR3 runs to 14 residues. The CDR3 nucleotides read TGTGCCAGCTCACCACTCGGTGATTACAATGAGCAGTTCTTC. Translated: CASSPLGDYNEQFF.

The V call is TRBV7-2, the J call TRBJ2-3; no reliable D call. This CDR3 is 13 amino acids long. Germline V gives CDR1 SGHTA, CDR2 FQGNSA. V shed 1 base and J shed 5 bases, with 7 bases lying between them. The chain's CDR3 is CASSLVVEDTQYF. CDR3 in DNA: TGTGCCAGCAGCTTAGTAGTTGAAGATACGCAGTATTTT. The complete variable domain, with remaining parts taken from reference TRBV7-2 and TRBJ2-3, reads GAGVSQSPSNKVTEKGKDVELRCDPISGHTALYWYRQSLGQGLEFLIYFQGNSAPDKSGLPSDRFSAERTGGSVSTLTIQRTQQEDSAVYLCASSLVVEDTQYFGPGTRLTVL.

This clonotype was counted between two and nine times. The J gene is TRBJ2-5, the V gene TRBV3-1; no firm D call. Deletions cut 4 bases from V and 5 bases from J, with 11 bases between. Germline V lookup: CDR1 LGHDT, CDR2 YNNKEL (reference sequence). This CDR3 spans 13 amino acids. In DNA form, the CDR3 reads TGTGCCAGCAGCCTTGGACCCTCGGAGACCCAGTACTTC. Encoded protein: CASSLGPSETQYF.

In its sample, this clonotype was seen a few times. The gene calls are TRBV10-3 and TRBJ1-3; the D gene is possibly TRBD1 (6 bases). The CDR3 runs 14 residues. The germline V and J ends were trimmed by 5 bases and 0 bases, with 8 bases remaining between them. Germline V CDR1 and CDR2: ENHRY, SYGVKD. The CDR3 DNA sequence: TGTGCCATCAGTACAGGGTCCTCTGGAAACACCATATATTTT. It yields the protein CAISTGSSGNTIYF.

This clonotype has just one count. J is TRBJ1-2 and V is TRBV6-5; D is unclear. V gave up 2 bases and J gave up 4 bases, with 11 bases separating them. Germline CDR1 and CDR2: MNHEY and SVGAGI. CDR3 length: 14 amino acids. The CDR3 coding sequence is TGTGCCAGCAGTTACCGGCCGGGCGGCTATGGCTACACCTTC. As protein: CASSYRPGGYGYTF.

This clonotype occurred a few times. The V call is TRBV12-3 or TRBV12-4, the J call TRBJ1-1, with TRBD1 matching 7 bases. This CDR3 region has 13 residues. V lost 6 bases and J lost 5; bases outside the gene matches: 6. CDR3 in DNA: TGTGCCAGCAGCCGGGACAGCCAAACTGAAGCTTTCTTT. This codes for CASSRDSQTEAFF.

The V and J genes are TRBV20-1 and TRBJ2-1; tentatively, D is TRBD2 (7 bases). CDR3 size: 16 residues. Germline V gene lookup returns CDR1 DFQATT and CDR2 SNEGSKA (reference sequence). Trimming shortened V by 6 bases and J by 3 bases, and 21 bases separated the two germline ends. For the CDR3, the DNA is TGCAGTGCCCAACATTTGGCGGGGGCGGTCTACAATGAGCAGTTCTTC. It codes for CSAQHLAGAVYNEQFF.

The chain is built from TRBV12-3 or TRBV12-4 and TRBJ1-4; no reliable D call. There are 14 residues in the CDR3. V was clipped by 1 base and J by 7 bases, with 10 bases between them. The CDR3 coding sequence is TGTGCCAGCAGTTTAGGGGGAGGTAGTGAAAAACTGTTTTTT. It specifies CASSLGGGSEKLFF.

The CDR3 reads CASSVGRAGEKLFF. The CDR3 region has the DNA TGTGCCAGCAGCGTAGGGAGGGCCGGTGAAAAACTGTTTTTT. V is TRBV5-5 and J is TRBJ1-4; D is undetermined. This CDR3 contains 14 residues. With 4 bases removed from V and 7 bases from J, the gap between germline ends came to 14 bases. From germline, CDR1 is SGHKS and CDR2 YYEKEE (reference sequence).

This clonotype was seen repeatedly, ten times or more. The chain carries TRBV6-2 or TRBV6-3 and TRBJ1-1; D might be TRBD1 (5 bases). Germline-derived CDR1 and CDR2 are MNHEY and SVGEGT. Trimming took off 9 bases at V and 1 base at J, with 18 bases between the two ends. This CDR3 contains 15 residues. In nucleotides, the CDR3 is TGTGCCAGTCTCCTACGGGCAGGGCCGAACACTGAAGCTTTCTTT. It codes for CASLLRAGPNTEAFF.

This clonotype was seen only a few times. The chain uses TRBV12-3 or TRBV12-4 and TRBJ2-4; maybe TRBD2 (6 bases). CDR3 length: 11 amino acids. Trimming stripped 1 base from V and 14 bases from J, with 9 bases between. The CDR3 coding sequence is TGTGCCAGCAGTTTAGGGGGGGAGAAGTACTTC. This encodes CASSLGGEKYF.

This clonotype was seen a handful of times. J is TRBJ1-5 and V is TRBV12-3 or TRBV12-4; D is undetermined. V lost 3 bases and J 7 bases, leaving 10 bases between the germline ends. The CDR3 is 13 residues long. DNA of the CDR3: TGTGCCAGCAGTTTGTCAGGATTACAGCCCCAGCATTTT. Protein: CASSLSGLQPQHF.

The V and J genes are TRBV28 and TRBJ2-3, with 7 bases that match TRBD1. CDR1 is MDHEN and CDR2 is SYDVKM in the germline V gene. This CDR3 spans 14 amino acids. Trimming cost V 2 bases and J 2 bases; bases outside gene matches: 1. CDR3: CASSLDRDTDTQYF. The CDR3 bases are TGTGCCAGCAGTTTAGACAGGGACACAGATACGCAGTATTTT. The variable domain in full, with the rest retrieved from reference TRBV28 and TRBJ2-3, is DVKVTQSSRYLVKRTGEKVFLECVQDMDHENMFWYRQDPGLGLRLIYFSYDVKMKEKGDIPEGYSVSREKKERFSLILESASTNQTSMYLCASSLDRDTDTQYFGPGTRLTVL.

In this sample, this clonotype turned up many times. The chain couples TRBV28 to TRBJ1-2; D ambiguous. The CDR3 consists of 16 residues. The V and J ends lost 0 bases and 6 bases respectively, with 17 bases between them. Germline lookup yields CDR1 MDHEN and CDR2 SYDVKM. CDR3 sequence reads: CASSLWSPGLSDGYTF. CDR3 nucleotide sequence: TGTGCCAGCAGTTTATGGTCTCCGGGTCTATCCGATGGCTACACCTTC.

This clonotype was observed a single time. The chain carries TRBV4-3 and TRBJ2-5; perhaps TRBD1 as D (6 bases). V gave up 2 bases and J gave up 2 bases, with 9 bases separating them. Germline CDR1 LGHNA, CDR2 YSLEER. The CDR3 totals 14 residues. CDR3 DNA sequence: TGCGCCAGCAGCCAACAGGGGCTACAAGAGACCCAGTACTTC. This translates into CASSQQGLQETQYF.

This chain uses TRBV11-2 with TRBJ2-3, with D perhaps matching TRBD1 or TRBD2 (5 bases each). Between the trimmed V and J ends, which lost 2 bases and 2 bases, there was a span of 14 bases. Looked up from germline, CDR1 is SGHAT and CDR2 is FQNNGV. This CDR3 spans 16 amino acids. CDR3 coding DNA: TGTGCCAGCAGCTTATCCGGGACGGCCTCCACAGATACGCAGTATTTT. This translates into CASSLSGTASTDTQYF. Together with reference TRBV11-2 and TRBJ2-3, the CDR3 gives the full variable domain: EAGVAQSPRYKIIEKRQSVAFWCNPISGHATLYWYQQILGQGPKLLIQFQNNGVVDDSQLPKDRFSAERLKGVDSTLKIQPAKLEDSAVYLCASSLSGTASTDTQYFGPGTRLTVL.

The chain has TRBV7-8 and TRBJ2-1; 11 bases fit TRBD2. V was pared by 5 bases and J by 7 bases, with 7 bases of the junction left unmatched. Germline V lookup: CDR1 SGHVS, CDR2 FQNEAQ. The CDR3 sequence is 15 residues long. CDR3 nucleotides: TGTGCCAGCAGCGCTACTAGCGGGAGCCTTAATGAGCAGTTCTTC. This translates into CASSATSGSLNEQFF. The complete variable domain, with remaining parts taken from reference TRBV7-8 and TRBJ2-1, reads GAGVSQSPRYKVAKRGQDVALRCDPISGHVSLFWYQQALGQGPEFLTYFQNEAQLDKSGLPSDRFFAERPEGSVSTLKIQRTQQEDSAVYLCASSATSGSLNEQFFGPGTRLTVL.

This clonotype came up a few times. The chain joins TRBV18 to TRBJ1-5, with D unclear. The CDR3 covers 16 residues. Germline values: CDR1 KGHSH, CDR2 LQKENI. V lost 6 bases to trimming and J lost 2 bases, with 17 bases between them. The CDR3 coding sequence is TGTGCCAGCTCCCAGACGGGAGGGTTGGGCAATCAGCCCCAGCATTTT. The encoded protein is CASSQTGGLGNQPQHF.

This clonotype was recorded a few times. This sequence joins TRBV7-9 and TRBJ1-3, with 7 bases identical to TRBD1. Germline CDR1 reads SEHNR; CDR2 reads FQNEAQ (reference sequence). The V and J ends lost 5 bases and 2 bases, in that order; junction bases with no gene match: 6. The CDR3 spans 15 residues. The DNA for the CDR3 is TGTGCCAGCAGCACCGACAGGGCGGCTGGAAACACCATATATTTT. Translated, it gives CASSTDRAAGNTIYF.

V usage is TRBV20-1 and J usage is TRBJ2-2; possibly TRBD1 for D (6 bases). V lost 5 bases to trimming and J lost 5 bases, with 15 bases between them. Per germline, CDR1 DFQATT and CDR2 SNEGSKA (reference sequence). The CDR3 runs to 14 residues. The CDR3 DNA is TGCAGTGCTCCATCGACAGGTCGGACCGGGGAGCTGTTTTTT. Translating it yields CSAPSTGRTGELFF.

This clonotype was seen only a few times. The rearrangement links TRBV27 to TRBJ1-2; perhaps TRBD1 as D (5 bases). Trimming removed 7 bases at V and 2 bases at J, with 14 bases between. The CDR3 consists of 14 residues. Germline values: CDR1 MNHEY, CDR2 SMNVEV (reference sequence). CDR3 sequence: CASTAGRGNYGYTF. The CDR3 DNA reads TGTGCCAGCACGGCAGGGCGCGGAAACTATGGCTACACCTTC.

The gene calls are TRBV27 and TRBJ1-5; 7 positions agree with TRBD1. This CDR3 is 16 amino acids long. J lost 0 bases, V lost 2 bases, and 4 bases had no gene match. Germline V lookup: CDR1 MNHEY, CDR2 SMNVEV (reference sequence). The CDR3 region has the DNA TGTGCCAGCAGTTTAAGGGGACAGTCTAGCAATCAGCCCCAGCATTTT. It codes for CASSLRGQSSNQPQHF.

The sample holds a few counts of this clonotype. The CDR3: CASSLYGGRGRNQPQHF. The CDR3 bases are TGTGCCAGCAGCTTATATGGGGGCAGGGGGAGAAATCAGCCCCAGCATTTT. The rearrangement uses TRBV7-2 and TRBJ1-5; 7 positions agree with TRBD1. Germline-derived CDR1 and CDR2 are SGHTA and FQGNSA. The length of the CDR3 is 17 residues. V dropped 2 bases and J dropped 4; count of bases not matched to a gene: 11. Complete variable domain (other parts from reference TRBV7-2 and TRBJ1-5): GAGVSQSPSNKVTEKGKDVELRCDPISGHTALYWYRQSLGQGLEFLIYFQGNSAPDKSGLPSDRFSAERTGGSVSTLTIQRTQQEDSAVYLCASSLYGGRGRNQPQHFGDGTRLSIL.

To note about this clonotype: One end of the junction does not line up with germline, which may come from a read error. The chain combines TRBV6-2 or TRBV6-3 with TRBJ2-7; 10 bases agree with TRBD2. Germline lookup yields CDR1 MNHEY and CDR2 SVGEGT. The CDR3 covers 15 residues. The CDR3 DNA follows: TGTGCCAGCAGTAACCTAGCGGGAGTCTCCCACGAGCAGTACTTC. Its translation: CASSNLAGVSHEQYF.

This clonotype was detected only a few times. This sequence joins TRBV7-2 and TRBJ2-2; 7 bases are shared with TRBD2. This CDR3 contains 15 residues. With 2 bases clipped from V and 3 bases from J, the junction kept 3 bases outside the gene matches. In germline, CDR1 is SGHTA, CDR2 FQGNSA. The CDR3 DNA reads TGTGCCAGCAGCTTACAAAGCGGGGACACCGGGGAGCTGTTTTTT. Translating it yields CASSLQSGDTGELFF. The entire variable domain, with the rest obtained from reference TRBV7-2 and TRBJ2-2, is as follows: GAGVSQSPSNKVTEKGKDVELRCDPISGHTALYWYRQSLGQGLEFLIYFQGNSAPDKSGLPSDRFSAERTGGSVSTLTIQRTQQEDSAVYLCASSLQSGDTGELFFGEGSRLTVL.

This clonotype turned up a few times. The rearrangement joins TRBV29-1 to TRBJ2-5, with 7 bases aligning to TRBD2. The germline gives CDR1 SQVTM, CDR2 ANQGSEA. The V and J ends lost 3 bases and 2 bases, in that order; junction bases with no gene match: 9. The CDR3 runs 15 residues. This CDR3 reads CSVDLETSHQETQYF. In DNA, the CDR3 is TGCAGCGTTGATCTAGAGACTAGCCATCAAGAGACCCAGTACTTC.